These 17 T cell receptor beta chains were sequenced from one sample in a study of cytomegalovirus exposure and HLA in healthy donors (dated by TCRdb to 2017 to 2019). Receptor amplification or capture employed the immunoSEQ multiplex PCR assay. For the multiplex PCR, a mixture combining 60 forward primers for TCR Vbeta segments and 13 reverse primers for TCR Jbeta segments was used. The table was pulled from immuneACCESS by TCRdb, which kept in-frame rearrangements only. Such tables lose some clones; where checked, under half of the loss comes from unresolved V genes, and the rest has no known cause. Across this sample there are over 70,000 clones, with roughly 80% seen only once. Clones ranked in the top ten supply around 1.4% of the sample. Sequencing input: PBMCs. These TCRs come from a male donor in good health and CMV-seronegative.

V is TRBV10-2 and J is TRBJ1-1; D gene ambiguous. In germline, CDR1 is WSHSY, CDR2 SAAADI. The CDR3 spans 12 residues. With 11 bases removed from V and 1 base from J, the gap between germline ends came to 11 bases. The CDR3 reads CASWAWNTEAFF. DNA for the CDR3: TGCGCCTCCTGGGCGTGGAACACTGAAGCTTTCTTT.

The V gene is TRBV5-1, the J gene TRBJ2-2; TRBD1 matches at 10 bases. The CDR3 runs to 16 residues. Per the germline V gene, CDR1 is SGHRS and CDR2 is YFSETQ. V lost 5 bases, J lost 2 bases, and 6 bases stayed unmatched. CDR3 DNA sequence: TGCGCCAGCAGGGCCGGGACAGGGGTTAACACCGGGGAGCTGTTTTTT. This gives the protein CASRAGTGVNTGELFF.

In its sample, this clone was seen a few times. The chain links TRBV7-2 to TRBJ2-5; possibly TRBD2 for D (6 bases). With the DNA end fitting TRBJ2-7 better, the J assignment may be wrong. This CDR3 comprises 16 residues. Germline CDR1 is SGHTA and CDR2 is FQGNSA. CDR3 loop: CASSYRTGTVGYEQYF. CDR3 in DNA: TGTGCCAGCAGCTACCGAACCGGGACTGTCGGCTACGAGCAGTACTTC.

This clone was counted once. This chain links TRBV6-5 with TRBJ2-5, with 9 bases that match TRBD1. The DNA end is a closer match to TRBJ2-7, so the J assignment may be wrong. CDR1 MNHEY and CDR2 SVGAGI come from the germline V gene. The CDR3 covers 15 residues. The CDR3 region is CASSSPGQGTYEQYF. The CDR3 DNA is TGTGCCAGCAGTTCCCCGGGACAGGGCACCTACGAGCAGTACTTC.

V gene TRBV6-5 combines with J gene TRBJ1-1; D perhaps matches TRBD1 (6 bases). The CDR3 sequence is 16 residues long. Per germline, CDR1 MNHEY and CDR2 SVGAGI. Trimming cost V 0 bases and J 8 bases, with 19 bases left between them. This CDR3 reads CASSYSSESQGLEAFF. CDR3 DNA sequence: TGTGCCAGCAGTTACTCGAGTGAATCACAGGGATTGGAAGCTTTCTTT.

V usage is TRBV11-2 and J usage is TRBJ1-1; D is perhaps TRBD1 (5 bases). The CDR3 is 15 amino acids. Germline-derived CDR1 and CDR2 are SGHAT and FQNNGV. Trimming took off 4 bases at V and 1 base at J, with 13 bases between the two ends. In DNA form, the CDR3 reads TGTGCCAGCAGCTGGCAACAGGAGACGAACACTGAAGCTTTCTTT. Its protein product is CASSWQQETNTEAFF.

V gene TRBV6-4 combines with J gene TRBJ2-7; TRBD1 is a possible D gene (5 bases). There are 13 residues in the CDR3. V was clipped by 6 bases and J by 3 bases, with 12 bases between them. The germline V gene encodes CDR1 MRHNA and CDR2 SNTAGT. The CDR3 nucleotides are TGTGCCAGCAGCCGAGGACACTTCTACGAGCAGTACTTC. Translated: CASSRGHFYEQYF.

The V and J genes are TRBV7-3 and TRBJ1-2; 7 bases match TRBD1. Germline CDR1 reads SGHTA; CDR2 reads FQGTGA. This CDR3 region has 14 residues. The ends lost 5 bases at V and 1 base at J; junction bases unmatched: 4. CDR3 sequence reads: CASSPQGVNYGYTF. The DNA for the CDR3 is TGTGCCAGCAGCCCGCAGGGGGTTAACTATGGCTACACCTTC.

This clone was detected only a few times. CDR3 amino acids: CASSQVMDRRANYGYTF. In nucleotides, the CDR3 is TGTGCCAGCAGCCAAGTGATGGACAGAAGGGCTAACTATGGCTACACCTTC. The V call is TRBV14, the J call TRBJ1-2, with D possibly being TRBD1 (6 bases). Trimming removed 1 base from V and 0 bases from J, with 15 bases in between. CDR3 length: 17 amino acids. Germline V gene sequence: CDR1 SGHDN, CDR2 FVKESK.

The chain is built from TRBV5-6 and TRBJ1-4; a possible D gene is TRBD1 (6 bases). This CDR3 has 14 residues. Germline-derived CDR1 and CDR2 are SGHDT and YYEEEE. V shed 1 base and J shed 3 bases, with 7 bases lying between them. The CDR3 DNA reads as TGTGCCAGCAGCTTGACAGGGTCTAATGAAAAACTGTTTTTT. Its protein product is CASSLTGSNEKLFF.

The CDR3 region is CASSILSGANVLTF. CDR3 nucleotide sequence: TGTGCCAGTAGTATACTCTCTGGGGCCAACGTCCTGACTTTC. The rearrangement links TRBV19 to TRBJ2-6; the D is unclear. V was trimmed by 2 bases and J by 0 bases, leaving 2 bases between them. Germline CDR1 reads LNHDA; CDR2 reads SQIVND (reference sequence). The CDR3 loop spans 14 amino acids.

The chain uses TRBV12-5 and TRBJ2-1, with 8 bases that match TRBD2. The germline V gene has CDR1 LGHNT and CDR2 FRNRAP. Trimming at V came to 7 bases and at J to 8 bases, leaving 10 bases not matched to a gene. This CDR3 spans 14 amino acids. CDR3 coding DNA: TGTGCTAGTGCCCTCGGGAGGGGAGGCGATGAGCAGTTCTTC. It specifies CASALGRGGDEQFF.

The V and J genes are TRBV29-1 and TRBJ2-7; 7 bases line up with TRBD1. Germline assignment: CDR1 SQVTM and CDR2 ANQGSEA. The CDR3 loop spans 13 amino acids. V gave up 4 bases and J gave up 5 bases; unmatched junction bases: 8. The CDR3 loop is CSVGQGRLNEQYF. DNA for the CDR3: TGCAGCGTTGGACAGGGTCGGTTGAACGAGCAGTACTTC.

The chain recombines TRBV28 with TRBJ2-5; 8 bases align to TRBD1. The CDR3 is made up of 13 amino acids. V gave up 4 bases and J gave up 5 bases; unmatched junction bases: 3. Germline V gives CDR1 MDHEN, CDR2 SYDVKM. CDR3 DNA: TGTGCCAGCAGTTACAGGGGGGAGGAGACCCAGTACTTC. Amino acids: CASSYRGEETQYF.

The rearrangement joins TRBV28 to TRBJ1-2, with D possibly matching TRBD1 (6 bases). Trimming took 2 bases from V and 3 from J, leaving 10 bases between them. CDR1 is MDHEN and CDR2 is SYDVKM in the germline V gene. CDR3 size: 14 residues. CDR3 amino acids: CASSLDRSYYGYTF. The CDR3 bases are TGTGCCAGCAGTTTAGACAGGAGTTACTATGGCTACACCTTC.

This clone turned up a few times. This rearrangement joins TRBV28 to TRBJ2-7, with D perhaps TRBD2 (5 bases). V lost 4 bases, J lost 2 bases, and 6 bases lay in between. This CDR3 spans 12 amino acids. CDR1 is MDHEN, CDR2 SYDVKM, per germline. The CDR3 nucleotides read TGTGCCAGCAGTTCGACTACCTACGAGCAGTACTTC. Translated, it gives CASSSTTYEQYF.

The chain combines TRBV28 with TRBJ2-3; 7 bases agree with TRBD1. J gave up 9 bases and V 7 bases, and 16 bases lay outside the gene matches. Germline V gives CDR1 MDHEN, CDR2 SYDVKM. This CDR3 region has 15 residues. CDR3 loop: CASIKSGTEALTQYF. The CDR3 DNA reads TGTGCCAGCATTAAATCCGGGACAGAAGCTTTAACGCAGTATTTT.